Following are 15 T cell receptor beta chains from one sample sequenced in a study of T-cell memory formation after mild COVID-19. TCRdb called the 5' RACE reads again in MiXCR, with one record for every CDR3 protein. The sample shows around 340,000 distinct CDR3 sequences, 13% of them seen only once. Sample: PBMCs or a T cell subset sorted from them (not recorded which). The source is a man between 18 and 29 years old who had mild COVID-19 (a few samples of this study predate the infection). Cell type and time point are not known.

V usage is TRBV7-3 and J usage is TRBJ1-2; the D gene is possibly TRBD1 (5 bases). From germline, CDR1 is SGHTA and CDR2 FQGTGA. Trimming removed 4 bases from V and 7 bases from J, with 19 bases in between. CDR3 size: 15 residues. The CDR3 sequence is CASSSSKDSVSGYTF. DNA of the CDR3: TGTGCCAGCAGCTCCTCAAAAGACAGCGTTAGTGGCTACACCTTC.

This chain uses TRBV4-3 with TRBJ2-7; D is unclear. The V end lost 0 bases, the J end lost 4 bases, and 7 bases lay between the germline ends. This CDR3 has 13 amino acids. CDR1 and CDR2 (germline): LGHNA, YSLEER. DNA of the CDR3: TGCGCCAGCAGCCAAGAGGATAAGTACGAGCAGTACTTC. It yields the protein CASSQEDKYEQYF.

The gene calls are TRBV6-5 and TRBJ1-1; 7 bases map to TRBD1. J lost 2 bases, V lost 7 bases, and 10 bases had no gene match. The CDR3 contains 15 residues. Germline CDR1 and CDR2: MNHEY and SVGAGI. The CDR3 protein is CASTQGGEGNTEAFF. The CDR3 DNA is TGTGCCAGCACCCAGGGGGGGGAGGGCAACACTGAAGCTTTCTTT.

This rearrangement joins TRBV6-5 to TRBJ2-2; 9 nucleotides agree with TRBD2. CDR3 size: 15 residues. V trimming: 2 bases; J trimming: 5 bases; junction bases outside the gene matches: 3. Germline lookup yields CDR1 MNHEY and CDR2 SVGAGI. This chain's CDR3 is CASSYGGGGTGELFF. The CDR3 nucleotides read TGTGCCAGCAGTTACGGCGGGGGGGGAACCGGGGAGCTGTTTTTT.

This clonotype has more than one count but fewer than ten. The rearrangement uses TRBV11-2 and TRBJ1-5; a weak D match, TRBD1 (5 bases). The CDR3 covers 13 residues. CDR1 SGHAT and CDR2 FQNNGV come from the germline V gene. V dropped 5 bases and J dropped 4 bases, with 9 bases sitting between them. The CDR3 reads CASSQQANQPQHF. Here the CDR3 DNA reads TGTGCCAGCAGCCAACAGGCTAATCAGCCCCAGCATTTT.

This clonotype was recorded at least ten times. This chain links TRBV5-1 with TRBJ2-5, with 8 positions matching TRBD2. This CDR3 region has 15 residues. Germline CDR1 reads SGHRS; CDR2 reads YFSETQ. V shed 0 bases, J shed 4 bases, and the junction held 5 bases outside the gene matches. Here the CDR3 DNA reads TGCGCCAGCAGCTTGGACAGCGGGGGACTAGAGACCCAGTACTTC. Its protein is CASSLDSGGLETQYF.

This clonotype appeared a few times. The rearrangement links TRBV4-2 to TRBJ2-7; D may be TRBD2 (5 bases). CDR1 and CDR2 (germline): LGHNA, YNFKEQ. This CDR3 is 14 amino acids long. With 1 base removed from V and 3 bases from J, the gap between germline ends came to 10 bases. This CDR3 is CASSQVAEDYEQYF. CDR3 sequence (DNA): TGTGCCAGCAGCCAAGTGGCGGAGGACTACGAGCAGTACTTC.

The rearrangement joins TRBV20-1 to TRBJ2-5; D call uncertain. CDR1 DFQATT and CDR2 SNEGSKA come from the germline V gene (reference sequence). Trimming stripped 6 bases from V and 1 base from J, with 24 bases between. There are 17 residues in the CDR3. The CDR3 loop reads CSAIPTAPRSPQETQYF. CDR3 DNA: TGCAGTGCCATTCCGACGGCCCCGCGAAGCCCCCAAGAGACCCAGTACTTC.

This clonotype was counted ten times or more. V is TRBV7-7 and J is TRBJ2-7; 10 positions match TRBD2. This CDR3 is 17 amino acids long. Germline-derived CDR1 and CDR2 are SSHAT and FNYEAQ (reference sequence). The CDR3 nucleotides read TGTGCTAGCAGCTTAGCTCGGACTAGCGGAGGGTATCGAGAGCAGTACGTC. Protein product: CASSLARTSGGYREQYV.

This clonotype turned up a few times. The CDR3: CASERGANTGELFF. The CDR3 DNA is TGCGCCAGCGAGCGGGGGGCGAACACCGGGGAGCTGTTTTTT. The V gene is TRBV4-3, the J gene TRBJ2-2, with 9 bases lining up with TRBD2. Germline V CDR1 and CDR2: LGHNA, YSLEER. There are 14 residues in the CDR3. With 8 bases clipped from V and 0 bases from J, the junction kept 1 base outside the gene matches.

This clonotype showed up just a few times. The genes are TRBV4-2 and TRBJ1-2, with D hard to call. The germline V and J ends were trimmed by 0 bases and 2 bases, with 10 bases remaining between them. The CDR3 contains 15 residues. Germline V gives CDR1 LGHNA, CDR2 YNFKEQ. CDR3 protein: CASSQELRANYGYTF. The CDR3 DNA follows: TGTGCCAGCAGCCAAGAATTAAGGGCGAACTATGGCTACACCTTC.

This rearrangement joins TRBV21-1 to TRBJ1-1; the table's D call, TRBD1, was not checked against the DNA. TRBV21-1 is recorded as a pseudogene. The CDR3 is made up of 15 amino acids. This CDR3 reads CASSKILVGDTEAFF. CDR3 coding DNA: TGTGCCAGCAGCAAAATCTTGGTAGGGGATACTGAAGCTTTCTTT.

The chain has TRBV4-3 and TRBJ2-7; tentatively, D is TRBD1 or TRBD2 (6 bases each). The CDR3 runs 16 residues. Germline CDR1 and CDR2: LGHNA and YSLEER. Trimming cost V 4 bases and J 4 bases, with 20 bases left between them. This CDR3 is CASSRGTSSGLYEQYF. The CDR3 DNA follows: TGCGCCAGCAGCCGCGGGACATCCAGTGGGCTTTACGAGCAGTACTTC.

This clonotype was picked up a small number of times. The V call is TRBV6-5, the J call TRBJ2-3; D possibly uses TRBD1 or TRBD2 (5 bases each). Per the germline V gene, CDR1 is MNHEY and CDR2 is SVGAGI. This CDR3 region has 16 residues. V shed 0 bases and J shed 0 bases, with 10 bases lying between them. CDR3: CASSYSRDGSTDTQYF. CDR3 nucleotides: TGTGCCAGCAGTTACTCACGGGACGGAAGCACAGATACGCAGTATTTT.

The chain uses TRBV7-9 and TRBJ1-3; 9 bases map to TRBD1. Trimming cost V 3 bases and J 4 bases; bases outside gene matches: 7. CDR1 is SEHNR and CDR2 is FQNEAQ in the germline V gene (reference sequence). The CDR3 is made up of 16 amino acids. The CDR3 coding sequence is TGTGCCAGCAGCTTCCCGGGACAGGGAACCGGAAACACCATATATTTT. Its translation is CASSFPGQGTGNTIYF.